This is a list of T cell receptor beta chains from one sample in a study of T cells expressing NK-cell markers. TCRdb reprocessed the 5' RACE reads and reports one entry per CDR3 protein, with no DNA. This repertoire includes about 160,000 distinct CDR3 sequences. Sequencing used blood T cells: a sorted CD56 or NKG2C T cell subset, CD4+ or CD8+ T cells, or bulk PBMC T cells (not recorded which). The source of these receptors is a woman aged 18 to 69 in good health. CDR3s include the opening cysteine and the closing phenylalanine or tryptophan.

j_gene: TRBJ2-2
v_gene: TRBV7-3
CDR3aa: CASSSLAGNTGELFF

j_gene: TRBJ2-4
v_gene: TRBV27
CDR3aa: CASSTTGGHVKNIQYF

j_gene: TRBJ2-2
v_gene: TRBV27
CDR3aa: CASSQAGGNGELFF

j_gene: TRBJ1-5
v_gene: TRBV20-1
CDR3aa: CSAARTGLSNQPQHF

j_gene: TRBJ2-2
v_gene: TRBV3-1
CDR3aa: CASSQETSSGYPTGELFF

j_gene: TRBJ2-1
v_gene: TRBV5-5
CDR3aa: CASSLAIRTGGYNEQFF

j_gene: TRBJ2-5
v_gene: TRBV7-2
CDR3aa: CASDLQFGETQYF

j_gene: TRBJ2-2
v_gene: TRBV5-1
CDR3aa: CASSFSLAGSGELFF

j_gene: TRBJ1-4
v_gene: TRBV5-1
CDR3aa: CASSRRQLGTEFGEKLFF

j_gene: TRBJ2-1
v_gene: TRBV6-5
CDR3aa: CASSYSRTGGGSYNEQFF

j_gene: TRBJ1-1
v_gene: TRBV3-1
CDR3aa: CASSHYRVKAEAFF